A selection of T cell receptor beta chains follows, all from one sample in a study of PD-L1 blockade in urothelial cancer. Sequenced by immunoSEQ multiplex PCR; TCRdb stores in-frame clones only, minus some. The sample yields under 40,000 clones, roughly 90% seen once. This material consisted of PBMCs, taken around atezolizumab (anti-PD-L1) treatment. These receptors came from a man in his sixties or seventies with urothelial cancer. Both conserved end residues are part of each CDR3. Fields, in order: V gene, J gene, CDR3 protein.

v_call: TRBV12-5
j_call: TRBJ1-3
cdr3_aa: CASGLVASGNTIYF

v_call: TRBV5-1
j_call: TRBJ2-3
cdr3_aa: CASSYESGRTDTQYF

v_call: TRBV5-1
j_call: TRBJ2-3
cdr3_aa: CASSLPQLATSTDTQYF

v_call: TRBV19
j_call: TRBJ1-5
cdr3_aa: CASTLQVSNQPQHF

v_call: TRBV4-2
j_call: TRBJ2-7
cdr3_aa: CASSVDSTSGREQYF

v_call: TRBV5-4
j_call: TRBJ1-1
cdr3_aa: CASSLEPNTEAFF

v_call: TRBV6-4
j_call: TRBJ2-5
cdr3_aa: CASMSSGASQETQYF

v_call: TRBV2
j_call: TRBJ2-5
cdr3_aa: CASRLTGYGAGRREETQYF

v_call: TRBV11-2
j_call: TRBJ2-1
cdr3_aa: CAGERLAGNEQFF

v_call: TRBV7-2
j_call: TRBJ2-6
cdr3_aa: CASSGIGQTSGANVLTF

v_call: TRBV28
j_call: TRBJ2-3
cdr3_aa: CASRDVRAAGTDTQYF

v_call: TRBV19
j_call: TRBJ1-2
cdr3_aa: CASGQPNYGYTF

v_call: TRBV5-6
j_call: TRBJ2-7
cdr3_aa: CASSLAGRRVYYEQYF

v_call: TRBV19
j_call: TRBJ2-3
cdr3_aa: CASTESGSVADTQYF

v_call: TRBV10-2
j_call: TRBJ2-6
cdr3_aa: CASSADTRPSGANVLTF

v_call: TRBV30
j_call: TRBJ2-7
cdr3_aa: CAWSVGAGEYEQYF

v_call: TRBV9
j_call: TRBJ2-1
cdr3_aa: CASSPPANSGKGYNEQFF

v_call: TRBV9
j_call: TRBJ2-3
cdr3_aa: CASSPRLSGRGTDTQYF

v_call: TRBV2
j_call: TRBJ1-2
cdr3_aa: CARADSNYGYTF

v_call: TRBV5-1
j_call: TRBJ1-1
cdr3_aa: CASAKQAENTEAFF

v_call: TRBV5-1
j_call: TRBJ2-3
cdr3_aa: CASSLGQSTDTQYF

v_call: TRBV5-1
j_call: TRBJ2-3
cdr3_aa: CASSAGGDPSTDTQYF

v_call: TRBV7-6
j_call: TRBJ2-1
cdr3_aa: CASSFKAGGPGNEQFF

v_call: TRBV5-1
j_call: TRBJ2-2
cdr3_aa: CASSLRGSAGELFF

v_call: TRBV21-1
j_call: TRBJ2-1
cdr3_aa: CASSKAVEGTSGSFNEQFF

v_call: TRBV28
j_call: TRBJ2-5
cdr3_aa: CASRDSETQYF

v_call: TRBV15
j_call: TRBJ2-7
cdr3_aa: CATSRPGLAAYEQYF

v_call: TRBV9
j_call: TRBJ2-7
cdr3_aa: CASSVDPVPSGRDEQYF

v_call: TRBV5-6
j_call: TRBJ1-1
cdr3_aa: CASKPRQGAYTEAFF

v_call: TRBV11-2
j_call: TRBJ2-7
cdr3_aa: CASSRVAGPYEQYF

v_call: TRBV5-4
j_call: TRBJ2-7
cdr3_aa: CASSLDRYEQYF

v_call: TRBV2
j_call: TRBJ2-7
cdr3_aa: CASSEEGLAGLYSYEQYF

v_call: TRBV7-7
j_call: TRBJ2-3
cdr3_aa: CASSSGQGVSPDTQYF

v_call: TRBV4-2
j_call: TRBJ2-5
cdr3_aa: CASSQNDRWDPYF

v_call: TRBV7-9
j_call: TRBJ2-1
cdr3_aa: CASSLAMGPSSYNEQFF

v_call: TRBV7-9
j_call: TRBJ2-3
cdr3_aa: CASSLSTYTDTQYF

v_call: TRBV6-5
j_call: TRBJ1-2
cdr3_aa: CASSTGTGYGYTF

v_call: TRBV21-1
j_call: TRBJ1-2
cdr3_aa: CASAGCYGYTF

v_call: TRBV7-2
j_call: TRBJ1-1
cdr3_aa: CASSLGSRVGEAFF

v_call: TRBV15
j_call: TRBJ2-2
cdr3_aa: CATSTGQGRNTGELFF

v_call: TRBV14
j_call: TRBJ2-7
cdr3_aa: CASSQRTLAGGPSQQYF

v_call: TRBV4-2
j_call: TRBJ2-7
cdr3_aa: CASSQESTGSYEQYF

v_call: TRBV5-1
j_call: TRBJ2-3
cdr3_aa: CASSTGSTDTQYF

v_call: TRBV14
j_call: TRBJ2-1
cdr3_aa: CASSQDLPLSGRTYNEQFF

v_call: TRBV28
j_call: TRBJ1-2
cdr3_aa: CASSSGTDYGYTF

v_call: TRBV25-1
j_call: TRBJ1-1
cdr3_aa: CASSGGTANTEAFF

v_call: TRBV29-1
j_call: TRBJ2-3
cdr3_aa: CSVEDPIAGGSTDTQYF

v_call: TRBV28
j_call: TRBJ1-2
cdr3_aa: CASSLPRDREYGYTF

v_call: TRBV9
j_call: TRBJ2-3
cdr3_aa: CASSAFTSGGTDTQYF

v_call: TRBV19
j_call: TRBJ2-1
cdr3_aa: CASSIEGLAGEVNEQFF

v_call: TRBV18
j_call: TRBJ2-5
cdr3_aa: CASSPQTGAETQYF